One and the same sample provided the 5 T cell receptor beta chains below, sequenced in a study of cytomegalovirus exposure and HLA in healthy donors (dated by TCRdb to 2015 to 2018). The library was obtained by the immunoSEQ multiplex PCR assay. The multiplex PCR relied on a mix of 60 forward primers for TCR Vbeta segments and 13 reverse primers for TCR Jbeta segments. The table was pulled from immuneACCESS by TCRdb, which kept in-frame rearrangements only. Such tables lose some clones; where checked, under half of the loss comes from unresolved V genes, and the rest has no known cause. A total of about 160,000 clones appear in this sample, roughly 70% of them only once. More than 2.5% of the sample is in the top ten clones. The specimen was PBMCs. Source of these receptors: a woman aged 25 to 39 in good health and CMV-seronegative.

Only one count was recorded for this clone. Other DNA sequences of this sample code for an identical CDR3. The genes are TRBV5-4 and TRBJ1-2; D may be TRBD1 (6 bases). Per germline, CDR1 SGHNT and CDR2 YYREEE (reference sequence). The germline V and J ends were trimmed by 0 bases and 3 bases, with 6 bases remaining between them. The CDR3 sequence is 13 residues long. CDR3 protein: CASSLDRDYGYTF. The CDR3 DNA is TGTGCCAGCAGCTTGGACAGGGACTATGGCTACACCTTC.

This chain uses TRBV7-9 with TRBJ1-5; 9 nucleotides agree with TRBD1. The CDR3 contains 17 residues. Trimming at V came to 5 bases and at J to 2 bases, leaving 10 bases not matched to a gene. Germline values: CDR1 SEHNR, CDR2 FQNEAQ (reference sequence). CDR3 loop: CASSGHHTGGGNQPQHF. In DNA, the CDR3 is TGTGCCAGCAGCGGACACCACACAGGGGGCGGCAATCAGCCCCAGCATTTT. Filled out from reference TRBV7-9 and TRBJ1-5, the complete variable domain reads DTGVSQNPRHKITKRGQNVTFRCDPISEHNRLYWYRQTLGQGPEFLTYFQNEAQLEKSRLLSDRFSAERPKGSFSTLEIQRTEQGDSAMYLCASSGHHTGGGNQPQHFGDGTRLSIL.

The chain uses TRBV29-1 and TRBJ1-2, with D maybe TRBD1 (6 bases). V shed 1 base and J shed 7 bases, with 19 bases lying between them. The CDR3 spans 15 residues. CDR1 and CDR2 from the germline V gene are SQVTM and ANQGSEA. The CDR3 DNA follows: TGCAGCGTTGAAGGAGGCAGGGGTTCCCCACTTGGCTACACCTTC. Translation: CSVEGGRGSPLGYTF.

This clone is deemed medium-sized. This rearrangement joins TRBV27 to TRBJ2-7; D perhaps matches TRBD2 (5 bases). V was clipped by 6 bases and J by 7 bases, with 22 bases between them. Germline CDR1 reads MNHEY; CDR2 reads SMNVEV (reference sequence). CDR3 length: 15 residues. The CDR3 here is CASSPTPLGVGEQYF. The CDR3 region has the DNA TGTGCCAGCAGCCCAACCCCCCTCGGGGTCGGGGAGCAGTACTTC.

V and J are TRBV28 and TRBJ1-2, with 9 bases matching TRBD1. This CDR3 region has 15 residues. J was trimmed by 6 bases and V by 6 bases; bases with no gene match: 11. The germline CDR1 and CDR2 sequences are MDHEN and SYDVKM. The CDR3 spells CASSRTGTGTNGYTF. The CDR3, as DNA: TGTGCCAGCAGCCGCACCGGGACAGGGACCAATGGCTACACCTTC.